This TCR beta chain was profiled in a study of control samples from healthy donors and cancer patients. Assay used: immunoSEQ multiplex PCR; TCRdb lists only in-frame clones, some missing. The table lists about 120,000 clones, approximately 87% of them singletons. This CDR3 contains 17 residues. Germline loops: CDR1 MGHRA, CDR2 YSYEKL. V dropped 4 bases and J dropped 4; count of bases not matched to a gene: 15. The rearrangement uses TRBV4-1 and TRBJ2-5, with 7 positions matching TRBD2. This clonotype was sampled from a man under 40 in good health. The sample was blood. CDR3 bases: TGCGCCAGCAGCCTCCCTGGTGGCGGGGGAACCCGAGAGACCCAGTACTTC. Protein: CASSLPGGGGTRETQYF.